The T cell receptor beta chain described here comes from a study of beta chain features in type 1 diabetes. Study conclusions and caveats: The naive, central memory and Treg TCRB repertoires looked more alike in patients than they did in healthy donors. TCRB CDR3s were moderately but significantly shorter in Type 1 diabetes patients in all four CD4+ subsets. Researchers cautioned that cDNA sequencing could over-represent cells with high TCR expression.

For this clone: Its cognate antigen is unknown.

The CDR3 sequence is 13 residues long. V was trimmed by 7 bases and J by 0 bases, leaving 9 bases between them. Germline values: CDR1 SQVTM, CDR2 ANQGSEA. Expressed TCRB transcripts were sequenced after all isolated RNA was converted to cDNA. Naive, central memory and regulatory T cell samples came to a mean of approximately 4 million reads. The protocol was immunoSEQ multiplex PCR, while the TCRdb copy is restricted to in-frame clones and leaves out a portion. The sample has 240,000 or so clones; 68% are singletons. The gene calls are TRBV29-1 and TRBJ2-2, with TRBD1 as a possible D gene (6 bases). The clonotype originates from a young man in good health. The source material was naive CD4+ T cells from blood. For the CDR3, the DNA is TGCAGCGGGGGACATTCGAACACCGGGGAGCTGTTTTTT. Encoded protein: CSGGHSNTGELFF.